This T cell receptor beta chain was recovered during a study of early T cells in non-severe SARS-CoV-2 infection. Looking at the study overall: Investigators sequenced bulk RNA drawn from unsorted whole blood, and chains remained unpaired.

The CDR3 extends over 13 amino acids. V was pared by 5 bases and J by 2 bases, with 12 bases between. From germline, CDR1 is GTSNPN and CDR2 SVGIG (reference sequence). Unique molecular identifiers tagged individual cDNA molecules. TCRdb processed the 5' RACE reads anew with MiXCR; each CDR3 protein has one entry. Here the sample spans some 120,000 distinct CDR3 sequences, about 15% being singletons. This clonotype was seen a few times. This clonotype was obtained from an adult who was a healthcare worker with PCR-confirmed SARS-CoV-2 infection or an uninfected control (not recorded which). V usage is TRBV30 and J usage is TRBJ1-1, with D unresolved. Input material: whole blood. As DNA, the CDR3 is TGTGCCTGGGCAGACAACCTCAACACTGAAGCTTTCTTT. It yields the protein CAWADNLNTEAFF.